Shown below are 25 T cell receptor beta chains from a single sample sequenced in a study of regulatory T cells in long-lasting Graves disease. With iRepertoire HTBI primers and Arm-PCR of CDR3 regions, TCR beta libraries were built. MiXCR was run by TCRdb on the multiplex PCR reads, yielding one entry per CDR3 protein. This table has some 220,000 distinct CDR3 sequences, around a fifth appearing once. Sample time point: newly diagnosed GD, antithyroid drugs for less than 3 months. From PBMCs, RNA was extracted and then used to make the TCR library. The same sample was also studied in work on T cells in Graves' hyperthyroidism and ophthalmopathy.

The sample consisted of peripheral blood mononuclear cells (PBMCs), taken at new diagnosis, from a patient treated with antithyroid drugs. Every receptor here comes from a woman younger than 45 with Graves disease.

Comments on this clonotype: Given a far larger clone just one base away, this is likely a sequencing read error. The J gene is TRBJ2-3, the V gene TRBV7-2; D is ambiguous. The CDR3 is 16 amino acids. Germline loops: CDR1 SGHTA, CDR2 FQGNSA. CDR3 nucleotides: TGTGCCAGCAGCTTAGTTCACACACTAAGCATAGATACGCAGTATTTT. This sequence encodes CASSLVHTLSIDTQYF.

The V call is TRBV5-5, the J call TRBJ1-5; D call uncertain. The CDR3 totals 16 residues. Germline CDR1 and CDR2: SGHKS and YYEKEE (reference sequence). Trimming shortened V by 4 bases and J by 7 bases, and 21 bases separated the two germline ends. CDR3 loop: CASSPSLQGAGQPQHF. Written as DNA, the CDR3 is TGTGCCAGCAGCCCCTCCCTCCAAGGAGCGGGGCAGCCCCAGCATTTT.

The chain recombines TRBV29-1 with TRBJ2-1, with 11 bases fitting TRBD2. The CDR3 covers 15 residues. Looked up from germline, CDR1 is SQVTM and CDR2 is ANQGSEA. Trimming cost V 7 bases and J 6 bases; bases outside gene matches: 11. CDR3 sequence: CSAILAGDSGNEQFF. The CDR3 bases are TGCAGCGCAATACTAGCGGGAGATTCGGGCAATGAGCAGTTCTTC.

This clonotype was picked up many times. The chain joins TRBV6-5 to TRBJ2-5, with D maybe TRBD1 (5 bases). CDR3 length: 17 residues. Deletions cut 0 bases from V and 2 bases from J, with 16 bases between. CDR1 is MNHEY, CDR2 SVGAGI, per germline. CDR3 amino acids: CASSYSGQAGSQETQYF. The CDR3 DNA reads TGTGCCAGCAGTTACTCGGGGCAGGCCGGGTCTCAAGAGACCCAGTACTTC.

This clonotype has only a few counts. V is TRBV27 and J is TRBJ2-7; perhaps TRBD1 as D (7 bases). The germline V gene has CDR1 MNHEY and CDR2 SMNVEV (reference sequence). There are 14 residues in the CDR3. V was cut by 8 bases and J by 4 bases, with 18 bases left in between. The CDR3 reads CASGSGGWDYEQYF. The CDR3 DNA is TGTGCCAGCGGCTCAGGGGGGTGGGATTACGAGCAGTACTTC.

This clonotype was counted between two and nine times. V and J are TRBV12-3 or TRBV12-4 and TRBJ1-1; 8 nucleotides line up with TRBD1. The CDR3 contains 16 residues. Trimming took 8 bases from V and 1 from J; bases not matched to a gene: 12. The DNA of the CDR3 is TGTGCCAGCCCCAAATTCCCGGACAGGGCGAACACTGAAGCTTTCTTT. Translating gives CASPKFPDRANTEAFF.

The sample holds many counts of this clonotype. CDR3 sequence reads: CAWRRDRANVLTF. The CDR3 DNA is TGTGCCTGGAGACGAGACAGGGCCAACGTCCTGACTTTC. The genes are TRBV30 and TRBJ2-6; D remains ambiguous. The CDR3 is 13 residues long. Trimming pared 3 bases from V and 5 bases from J, leaving 8 bases between. Germline CDR1 reads GTSNPN; CDR2 reads SVGIG (reference sequence).

V usage is TRBV12-3 or TRBV12-4 and J usage is TRBJ2-3; D gene unclear. There are 13 residues in the CDR3. Deletions cut 5 bases from V and 0 bases from J, with 6 bases between. CDR3: CASSPESTDTQYF. CDR3 nucleotide sequence: TGTGCCAGCAGTCCCGAGAGCACAGATACGCAGTATTTT.

This clonotype was observed at least ten times. The chain uses TRBV12-3 or TRBV12-4 and TRBJ1-1; possibly TRBD1 for D (5 bases). This CDR3 region has 15 residues. Trimming removed 7 bases from V and 4 bases from J, with 19 bases in between. The CDR3 region has the DNA TGTGCCAGCAACTACGAGGGGCCAGGCAGCACTGAAGCTTTCTTT. Translation: CASNYEGPGSTEAFF.

This clonotype appeared a few times. This chain links TRBV28 with TRBJ2-1; D might be TRBD1 (6 bases). The V gene lost 10 bases and the J gene lost 0 bases, with 13 bases spanning the gap. The CDR3 totals 14 residues. CDR1 and CDR2 (germline): MDHEN, SYDVKM. This CDR3 is CATNTGSSYNEQFF. CDR3 DNA sequence: TGTGCCACCAATACAGGGAGCTCCTACAATGAGCAGTTCTTC.

This clonotype was seen at least ten times. The V gene is TRBV9, the J gene TRBJ1-1; unclear D gene. V lost 0 bases and J 7 bases, leaving 16 bases between the germline ends. CDR3 length: 15 residues. Germline V gives CDR1 SGDLS, CDR2 YYNGEE. This CDR3 reads CASSVVPGSEGEAFF. The CDR3 coding sequence is TGTGCCAGCAGCGTAGTCCCCGGGAGCGAAGGTGAAGCTTTCTTT.

This clonotype was seen a few times. The rearrangement links TRBV5-1 to TRBJ2-5; D gene unclear. V lost 0 bases, J lost 5 bases, and 11 bases lay in between. Looked up from germline, CDR1 is SGHRS and CDR2 is YFSETQ. This CDR3 has 14 amino acids. CDR3 sequence: CASSLVPDVETQYF. As DNA, the CDR3 is TGCGCCAGCAGCTTGGTCCCGGATGTGGAGACCCAGTACTTC.

Points on this clonotype: A much larger clone is a single base away; this may be a read error. This rearrangement joins TRBV3-1 to TRBJ2-1; no definite D call. The CDR3 is 14 residues long. Germline V gives CDR1 LGHDT, CDR2 YNNKEL (reference sequence). CDR3 protein: CACSRPSSYNEQFF. CDR3 in DNA: TGTGCCTGCAGCCGGCCCAGCTCCTACAATGAGCAGTTCTTC.

This clonotype was recorded at least ten times. The chain uses TRBV2 and TRBJ2-2, with D tentatively TRBD2 (7 bases). CDR1 SNHLY and CDR2 FYNNEI come from the germline V gene. The CDR3 has 15 amino acids. Trimming took off 6 bases at V and 5 bases at J, with 16 bases between the two ends. The CDR3: CASRSGRGGTGELFF. CDR3 nucleotide sequence: TGTGCCAGCAGAAGCGGCAGGGGAGGGACCGGGGAGCTGTTTTTT.

This clonotype was observed at least ten times. The genes are TRBV27 and TRBJ2-3; the D gene is possibly TRBD1 (5 bases). Between the trimmed V and J ends, which lost 5 bases and 1 base, there was a span of 13 bases. The germline gives CDR1 MNHEY, CDR2 SMNVEV (reference sequence). This CDR3 is 15 amino acids long. As DNA, the CDR3 is TGTGCCAGCAGTACGCTCGACAGACGCACAGATACGCAGTATTTT. Its translation: CASSTLDRRTDTQYF.

This clonotype was seen repeatedly, ten times or more. The rearrangement links TRBV27 to TRBJ2-7, with 7 nucleotides matching TRBD1. The germline V gene encodes CDR1 MNHEY and CDR2 SMNVEV (reference sequence). The CDR3 has 16 amino acids. V trimming: 5 bases; J trimming: 2 bases; junction bases outside the gene matches: 12. The CDR3 spells CASSPGTESYPYEQYF. The CDR3 region has the DNA TGTGCCAGCAGTCCGGGGACAGAATCGTACCCCTACGAGCAGTACTTC.

This clonotype has a handful of counts. This clone may be a read error of a much larger clone one base away. The genes are TRBV5-5 and TRBJ2-7; unclear D gene. Germline V gene lookup returns CDR1 SGHKS and CDR2 YYEKEE (reference sequence). This CDR3 spans 12 amino acids. Written as DNA, the CDR3 is TGTGCCAGCGGCTTTGTGTCCTACGAGCAGTACTTC. Translating it yields CASGFVSYEQYF.

V usage is TRBV11-2 and J usage is TRBJ1-5; TRBD1 is a possible D gene (6 bases). The CDR3 extends over 17 amino acids. The germline V gene encodes CDR1 SGHAT and CDR2 FQNNGV. V lost 0 bases and J 1 base, leaving 13 bases between the germline ends. As DNA, the CDR3 is TGTGCCAGCAGCTTAGAAGCTGGGGGGCAGAGCAATCAGCCCCAGCATTTT. This translates into CASSLEAGGQSNQPQHF.

About this clonotype: A much bigger clone sits one base away, suggesting this may be a read error. This chain connects TRBV28 to TRBJ2-7; TRBD2 matches 11 bases. The ends lost 7 bases at V and 1 base at J; junction bases unmatched: 6. This CDR3 comprises 15 residues. Looked up from germline, CDR1 is MDHEN and CDR2 is SYDVKM. The CDR3 DNA reads TGTGCCAGCACCCCCGGGACTAGCGGTTCCTACGAGCAGTACTTC. This encodes CASTPGTSGSYEQYF.

The table lists this clonotype with many counts. V and J are TRBV25-1 and TRBJ1-3, with D possibly matching TRBD1 (6 bases). The CDR3 loop spans 17 amino acids. Germline V gene lookup returns CDR1 MGHDK and CDR2 SYGVNS. Trimming took off 3 bases at V and 0 bases at J, with 15 bases between the two ends. The CDR3 spells CASSDQDSALSGNTIYF. The CDR3 DNA reads TGTGCCAGCAGTGACCAGGACAGTGCCCTCTCTGGAAACACCATATATTTT.

At least ten counts were recorded for this clonotype. The rearrangement joins TRBV5-1 to TRBJ2-2, with 9 nucleotides matching TRBD2. CDR3 length equals 18 residues. Germline loops: CDR1 SGHRS, CDR2 YFSETQ. V was clipped by 0 bases and J by 4 bases; unmatched bases: 10. In DNA form, the CDR3 reads TGCGCCAGCAGCTTGGACGCTAGCGGGGTGGCAATCACCGGGGAGCTGTTTTTT. The encoded protein is CASSLDASGVAITGELFF.

This clonotype was observed many times. V usage is TRBV14 and J usage is TRBJ1-6; D might be TRBD1 (6 bases). The CDR3 is 20 amino acids. Looked up from germline, CDR1 is SGHDN and CDR2 is FVKESK. The V end lost 4 bases, the J end lost 1 base, and 23 bases lay between the germline ends. The CDR3 here is CASSPDPRPGAKSYNSPLHF. The CDR3 DNA is TGTGCCAGCAGCCCGGACCCACGCCCAGGGGCAAAGTCCTATAATTCACCCCTCCACTTT.

The J gene is TRBJ2-7, the V gene TRBV5-4; 7 bases align to TRBD1. CDR1 is SGHNT, CDR2 YYREEE, per germline (reference sequence). This CDR3 contains 15 residues. Trimming removed 4 bases from V and 6 bases from J; junction bases left unmatched: 13. The CDR3 nucleotides read TGTGCCAGCAGCCCCGGCAGGGGGTTTCTTGGCGAGCAGTACTTC. Translation gives CASSPGRGFLGEQYF.

This chain connects TRBV28 to TRBJ2-3, with 11 bases lining up with TRBD2. With V trimmed by 0 bases and J by 0 bases, 11 bases remained unmatched. This CDR3 is 20 amino acids long. Germline CDR1 is MDHEN and CDR2 is SYDVKM. CDR3 loop: CASSLWGTSGHIYSTDTQYF. The CDR3 region has the DNA TGTGCCAGCAGTTTATGGGGGACTAGCGGCCATATTTACAGCACAGATACGCAGTATTTT. Together with reference TRBV28 and TRBJ2-3, the CDR3 gives the full variable domain: DVKVTQSSRYLVKRTGEKVFLECVQDMDHENMFWYRQDPGLGLRLIYFSYDVKMKEKGDIPEGYSVSREKKERFSLILESASTNQTSMYLCASSLWGTSGHIYSTDTQYFGPGTRLTVL.

This clonotype was observed a few times. The V gene is TRBV9, the J gene TRBJ2-5, with TRBD2 identical over 7 bases. Germline trimming cut 2 bases from V and 7 bases from J; bases unmatched to any gene: 14. The CDR3 has 16 residues. Germline CDR1 is SGDLS and CDR2 is YYNGEE. The CDR3 DNA sequence: TGTGCCAGCAGCGTGTCTACCGGGACTACCGCCGGGACCCAGTACTTC. Protein sequence: CASSVSTGTTAGTQYF. Supplemented by reference TRBV9 and TRBJ2-5, the full variable domain reads DSGVTQTPKHLITATGQRVTLRCSPRSGDLSVYWYQQSLDQGLQFLIQYYNGEERAKGNILERFSAQQFPDLHSELNLSSLELGDSALYFCASSVSTGTTAGTQYFGPGTRLLVL.